This T cell receptor (beta chain) comes out of a study of shared clonotypes between healthy human individuals. Overall study findings and caveats: Non-shared clonotypes were found to have lower generation probabilities than the clonotypes that were shared by all four of the sorted-subset donors.

Sequenced by immunoSEQ multiplex PCR; TCRdb stores in-frame clones only, minus some. This table has 2.5 million or so clones, roughly nine tenths appearing once. Concerning this clone: Its antigen is currently unknown.

Both subsets, CD45RA+ naive and CD45RA-negative memory, were split from the CD4+ cells. The material sequenced was naive CD4+ T cells sorted from blood. Subset noted: CD45RA+ positively selected. The source is a man aged 18 to 29 in good health.

The chain's CDR3 is CASGVRTGVHEQFF. The CDR3 DNA is TGTGCCAGCGGCGTCAGGACAGGGGTCCATGAGCAGTTCTTC. The chain is built from TRBV7-8 and TRBJ2-1; 9 nucleotides line up with TRBD1. The germline CDR1 and CDR2 sequences are SGHVS and FQNEAQ. The V segment lost 8 bases and the J segment 8 bases; nucleotides outside the gene matches: 10. The CDR3 spans 14 residues.